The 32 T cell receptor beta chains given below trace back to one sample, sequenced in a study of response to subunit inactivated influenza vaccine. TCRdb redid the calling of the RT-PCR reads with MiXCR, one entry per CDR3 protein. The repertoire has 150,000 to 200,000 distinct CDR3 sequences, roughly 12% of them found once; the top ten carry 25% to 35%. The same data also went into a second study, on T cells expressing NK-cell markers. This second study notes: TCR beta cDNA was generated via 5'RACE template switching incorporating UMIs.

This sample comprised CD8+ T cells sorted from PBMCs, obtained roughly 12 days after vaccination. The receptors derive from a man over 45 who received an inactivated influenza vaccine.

CDR3 protein: CASSFQWTDNSYEQYF. DNA of the CDR3: TGTGCCAGCAGTTTTCAGTGGACGGATAATTCCTACGAGCAGTACTTC. V and J are TRBV28 and TRBJ2-7, with unresolved D. This CDR3 comprises 16 residues. Trimming took 3 bases from V and 1 from J, leaving 16 bases between them. The germline V gene has CDR1 MDHEN and CDR2 SYDVKM.

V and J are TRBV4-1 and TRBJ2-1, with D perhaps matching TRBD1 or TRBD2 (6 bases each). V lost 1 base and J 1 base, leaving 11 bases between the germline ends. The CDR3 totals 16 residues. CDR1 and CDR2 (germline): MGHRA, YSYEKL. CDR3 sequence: CASSQVPGASYNEQFF. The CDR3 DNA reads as TGCGCCAGCAGCCAAGTACCGGGGGCATCCTACAATGAGCAGTTCTTC.

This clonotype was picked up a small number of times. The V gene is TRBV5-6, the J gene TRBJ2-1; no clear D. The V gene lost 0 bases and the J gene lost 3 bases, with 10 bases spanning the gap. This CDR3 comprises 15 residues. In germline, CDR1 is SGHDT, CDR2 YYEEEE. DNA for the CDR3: TGTGCCAGCAGCTTGGAACTCCAATACTACAATGAGCAGTTCTTC. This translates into CASSLELQYYNEQFF.

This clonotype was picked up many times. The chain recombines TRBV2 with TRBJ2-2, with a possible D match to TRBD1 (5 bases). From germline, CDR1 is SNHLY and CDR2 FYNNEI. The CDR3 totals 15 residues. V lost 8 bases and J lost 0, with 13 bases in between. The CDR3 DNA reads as TGTGCCAGCCAAGATTGGGGCTCGAACACCGGGGAGCTGTTTTTT. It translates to CASQDWGSNTGELFF. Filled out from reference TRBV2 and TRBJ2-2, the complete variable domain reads EPEVTQTPSHQVTQMGQEVILRCVPISNHLYFYWYRQILGQKVEFLVSFYNNEISEKSEIFDDQFSVERPDGSNFTLKIRSTKLEDSAMYFCASQDWGSNTGELFFGEGSRLTVL.

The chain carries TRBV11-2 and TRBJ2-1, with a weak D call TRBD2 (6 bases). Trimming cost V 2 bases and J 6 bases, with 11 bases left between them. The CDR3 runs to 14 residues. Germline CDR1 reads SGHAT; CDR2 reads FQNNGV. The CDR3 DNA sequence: TGTGCCAGCAGCTTAACTAGCTCCGGCAATGAGCAGTTCTTC. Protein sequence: CASSLTSSGNEQFF.

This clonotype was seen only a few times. The CDR3 region has the DNA TGTGCCAGCAGCGCCGGTCAGGGACCTAACACTGAAGCTTTCTTT. It yields the protein CASSAGQGPNTEAFF. J is TRBJ1-1 and V is TRBV9; possible D gene TRBD1, 5 bases. From germline, CDR1 is SGDLS and CDR2 YYNGEE. The CDR3 is made up of 15 amino acids. Trimming cost V 3 bases and J 2 bases, with 14 bases left between them. The complete variable domain, with remaining parts taken from reference TRBV9 and TRBJ1-1, reads DSGVTQTPKHLITATGQRVTLRCSPRSGDLSVYWYQQSLDQGLQFLIQYYNGEERAKGNILERFSAQQFPDLHSELNLSSLELGDSALYFCASSAGQGPNTEAFFGQGTRLTVV.

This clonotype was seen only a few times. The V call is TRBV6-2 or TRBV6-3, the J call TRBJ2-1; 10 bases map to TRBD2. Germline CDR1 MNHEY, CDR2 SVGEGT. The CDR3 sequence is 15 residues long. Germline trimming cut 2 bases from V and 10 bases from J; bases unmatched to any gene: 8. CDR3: CASSYGLAVLGEQFF. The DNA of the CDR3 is TGTGCCAGCAGTTACGGACTAGCGGTCTTAGGCGAGCAGTTCTTC.

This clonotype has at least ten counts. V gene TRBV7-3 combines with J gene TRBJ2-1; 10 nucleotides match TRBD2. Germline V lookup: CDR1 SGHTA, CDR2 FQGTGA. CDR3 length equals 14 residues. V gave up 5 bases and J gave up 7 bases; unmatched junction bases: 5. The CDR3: CASSPLAGENEQFF. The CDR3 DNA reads TGTGCCAGCAGCCCGCTAGCGGGAGAAAATGAGCAGTTCTTC.

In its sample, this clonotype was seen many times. The CDR3 loop is CASSLRSGRPQTYEQYF. The CDR3, as DNA: TGCGCCAGCAGCTTGCGATCTGGGCGGCCTCAAACCTACGAGCAGTACTTC. This chain connects TRBV5-1 to TRBJ2-7; no firm D call. Germline assignment: CDR1 SGHRS and CDR2 YFSETQ. CDR3 size: 17 residues. Between the trimmed V and J ends, which lost 1 base and 2 bases, there was a span of 19 bases.

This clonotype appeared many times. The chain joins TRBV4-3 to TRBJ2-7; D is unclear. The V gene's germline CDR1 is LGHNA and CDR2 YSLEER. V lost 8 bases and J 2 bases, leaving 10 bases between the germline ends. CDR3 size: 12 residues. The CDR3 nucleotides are TGCGCCAGCCGGAAGGGAACCTACGAGCAGTACTTC. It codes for CASRKGTYEQYF.

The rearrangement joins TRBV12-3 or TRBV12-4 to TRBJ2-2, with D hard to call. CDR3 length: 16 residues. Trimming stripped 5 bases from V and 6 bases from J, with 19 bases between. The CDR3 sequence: CASSPARGSSSGELFF. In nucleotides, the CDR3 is TGTGCCAGCAGTCCCGCCCGTGGCTCCTCCTCCGGGGAGCTGTTTTTT.

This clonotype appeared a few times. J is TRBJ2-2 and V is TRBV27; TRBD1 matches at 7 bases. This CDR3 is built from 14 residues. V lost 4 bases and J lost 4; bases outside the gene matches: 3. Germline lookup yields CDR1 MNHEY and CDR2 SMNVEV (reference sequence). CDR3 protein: CASSYTGATGELFF. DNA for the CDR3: TGTGCCAGCAGTTATACAGGGGCCACCGGGGAGCTGTTTTTT.

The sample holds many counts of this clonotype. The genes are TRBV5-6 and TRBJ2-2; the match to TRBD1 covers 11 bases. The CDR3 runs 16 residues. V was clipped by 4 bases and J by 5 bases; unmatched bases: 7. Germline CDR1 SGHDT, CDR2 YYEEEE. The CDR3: CASSIRTGGLTGELFF. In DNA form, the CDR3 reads TGTGCCAGCAGCATAAGGACAGGGGGCTTAACCGGGGAGCTGTTTTTT.

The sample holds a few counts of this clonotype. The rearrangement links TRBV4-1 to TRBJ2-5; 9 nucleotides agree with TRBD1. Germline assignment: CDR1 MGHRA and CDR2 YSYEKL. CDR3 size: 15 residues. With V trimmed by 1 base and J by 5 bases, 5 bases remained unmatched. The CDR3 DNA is TGCGCCAGCAGCCAAGGTGGGACAGGGAGGGAGACCCAGTACTTC. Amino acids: CASSQGGTGRETQYF.

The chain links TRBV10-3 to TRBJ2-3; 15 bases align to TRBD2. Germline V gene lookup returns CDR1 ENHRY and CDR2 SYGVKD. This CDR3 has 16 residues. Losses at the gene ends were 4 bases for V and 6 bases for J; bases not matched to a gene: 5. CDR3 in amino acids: CAISARTSGGADTQYF. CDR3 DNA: TGTGCCATCAGTGCCCGGACTAGCGGGGGGGCGGATACGCAGTATTTT.

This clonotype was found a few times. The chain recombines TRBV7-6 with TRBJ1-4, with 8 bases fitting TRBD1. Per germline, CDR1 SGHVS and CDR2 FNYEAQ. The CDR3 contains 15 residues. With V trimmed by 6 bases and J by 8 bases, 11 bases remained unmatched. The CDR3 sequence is CASSLVRDRTEKLFF. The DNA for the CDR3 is TGTGCCAGCAGTTTGGTCCGGGACAGGACAGAAAAACTGTTTTTT.

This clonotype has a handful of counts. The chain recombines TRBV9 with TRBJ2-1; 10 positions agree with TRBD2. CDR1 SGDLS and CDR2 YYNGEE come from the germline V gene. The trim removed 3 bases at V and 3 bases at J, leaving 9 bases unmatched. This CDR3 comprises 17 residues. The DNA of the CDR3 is TGTGCCAGCAGCGACTCCCTAGCGGGGGCATACTACAATGAGCAGTTCTTC. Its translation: CASSDSLAGAYYNEQFF.

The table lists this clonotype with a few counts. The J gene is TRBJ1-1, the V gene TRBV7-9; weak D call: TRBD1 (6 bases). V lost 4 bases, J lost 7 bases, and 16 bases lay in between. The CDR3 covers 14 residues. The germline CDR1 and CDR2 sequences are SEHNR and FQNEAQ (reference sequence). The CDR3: CASSSGTPTIEAFF. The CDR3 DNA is TGTGCCAGCAGCTCCGGGACACCGACAATTGAAGCTTTCTTT.

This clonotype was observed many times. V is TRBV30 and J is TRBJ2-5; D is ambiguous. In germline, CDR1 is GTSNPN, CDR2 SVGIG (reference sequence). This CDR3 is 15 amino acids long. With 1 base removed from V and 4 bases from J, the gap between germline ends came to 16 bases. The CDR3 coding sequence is TGTGCCTGGAGTGCCGACGTAGGTGGTGGAGAGACCCAGTACTTC. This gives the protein CAWSADVGGGETQYF.

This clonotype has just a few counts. Here the CDR3 reads CASSDPGSSYEQYF. The CDR3 DNA follows: TGTGCCAGCAGCGATCCGGGGTCTTCCTACGAGCAGTACTTC. This chain uses TRBV7-9 with TRBJ2-7; weak D call: TRBD2 (5 bases). V was pared by 5 bases and J by 1 base, with 12 bases between. Germline assignment: CDR1 SEHNR and CDR2 FQNEAQ (reference sequence). CDR3 size: 14 residues.

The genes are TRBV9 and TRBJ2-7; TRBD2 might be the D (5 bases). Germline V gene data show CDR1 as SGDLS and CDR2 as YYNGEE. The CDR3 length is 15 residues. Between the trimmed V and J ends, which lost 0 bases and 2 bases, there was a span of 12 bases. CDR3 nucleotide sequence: TGTGCCAGCAGCGTAGCGGCTAGCCCTACCTACGAGCAGTACTTC. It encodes CASSVAASPTYEQYF.

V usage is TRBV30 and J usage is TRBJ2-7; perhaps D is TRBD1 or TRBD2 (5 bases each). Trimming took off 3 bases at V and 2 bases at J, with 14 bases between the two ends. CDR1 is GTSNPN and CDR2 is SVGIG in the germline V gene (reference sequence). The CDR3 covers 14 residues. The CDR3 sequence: CAWSRPGTAYEQYF. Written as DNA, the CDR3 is TGTGCCTGGAGCCGCCCTGGGACGGCCTACGAGCAGTACTTC. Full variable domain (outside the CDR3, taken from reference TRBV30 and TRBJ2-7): SQTIHQWPATLVQPVGSPLSLECTVEGTSNPNLYWYRQAAGRGLQLLFYSVGIGQISSEVPQNLSASRPQDRQFILSSKKLLLSDSGFYLCAWSRPGTAYEQYFGPGTRLTVT.

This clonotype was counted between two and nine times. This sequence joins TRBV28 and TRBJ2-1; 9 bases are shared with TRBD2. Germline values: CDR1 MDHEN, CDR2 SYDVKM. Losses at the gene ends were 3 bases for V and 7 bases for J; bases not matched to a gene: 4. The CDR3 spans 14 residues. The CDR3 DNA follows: TGTGCCAGCAGTTTCGGCGGGGGGGCGAATGAGCAGTTCTTC. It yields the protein CASSFGGGANEQFF.

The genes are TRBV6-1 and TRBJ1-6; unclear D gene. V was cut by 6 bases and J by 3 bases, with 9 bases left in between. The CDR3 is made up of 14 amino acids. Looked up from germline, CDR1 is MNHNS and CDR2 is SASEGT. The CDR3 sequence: CASRVWDYNSPLHF. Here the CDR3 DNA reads TGTGCCAGCAGGGTGTGGGACTATAATTCACCCCTCCACTTT.

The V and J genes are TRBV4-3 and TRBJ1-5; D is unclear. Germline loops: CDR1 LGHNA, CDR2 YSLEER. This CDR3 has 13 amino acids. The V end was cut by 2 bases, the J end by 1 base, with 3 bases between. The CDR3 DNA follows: TGCGCCAGCAGCCAACGAAGCAATCAGCCCCAGCATTTT. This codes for CASSQRSNQPQHF.

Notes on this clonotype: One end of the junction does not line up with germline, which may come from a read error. As DNA, the CDR3 is TGTGCCAGCAGAAGGGGACTAGGGATGCTCTTC. Translating it yields CASRRGLGMLF. The chain uses TRBV28 and TRBJ2-1; 8 positions match TRBD2. Germline values: CDR1 MDHEN, CDR2 SYDVKM. The CDR3 runs 11 residues.

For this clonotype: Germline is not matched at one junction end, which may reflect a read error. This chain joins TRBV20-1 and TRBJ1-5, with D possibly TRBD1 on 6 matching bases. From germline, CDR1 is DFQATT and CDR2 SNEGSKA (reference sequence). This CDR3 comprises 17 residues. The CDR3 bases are TGCAGTGCTAGTAGCTCTCTCCAGGGGTATAGCAATCAGCCCCAACATTTT. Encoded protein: CSASSSLQGYSNQPQHF.

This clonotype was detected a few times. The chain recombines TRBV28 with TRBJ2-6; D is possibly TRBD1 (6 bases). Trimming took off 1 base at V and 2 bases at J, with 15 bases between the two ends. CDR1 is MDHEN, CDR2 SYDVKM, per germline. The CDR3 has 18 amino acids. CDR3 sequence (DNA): TGTGCCAGCAGTTTATACGCAGGGGCCCTTACTGGGGCCAACGTCCTGACTTTC. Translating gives CASSLYAGALTGANVLTF.

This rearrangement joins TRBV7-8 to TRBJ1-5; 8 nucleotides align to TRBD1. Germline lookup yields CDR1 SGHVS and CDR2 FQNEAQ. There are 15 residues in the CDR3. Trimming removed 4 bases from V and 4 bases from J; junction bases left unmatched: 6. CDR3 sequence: CASSSATGANQPQHF. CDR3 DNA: TGTGCCAGCAGCTCTGCGACAGGGGCAAATCAGCCCCAGCATTTT.

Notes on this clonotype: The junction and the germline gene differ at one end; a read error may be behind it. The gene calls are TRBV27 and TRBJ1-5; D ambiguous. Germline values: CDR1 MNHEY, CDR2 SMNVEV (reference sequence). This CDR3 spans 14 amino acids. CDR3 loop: CASTLWPGGQPQHF. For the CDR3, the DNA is TGTGCCAGCACTTTATGGCCCGGAGGCCAGCCCCAGCATTTT.

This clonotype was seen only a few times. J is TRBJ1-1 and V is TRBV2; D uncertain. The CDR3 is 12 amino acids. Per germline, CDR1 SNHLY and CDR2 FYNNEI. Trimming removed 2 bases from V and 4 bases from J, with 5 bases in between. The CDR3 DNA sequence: TGTGCCAGCAGTGAATACGTCACTGAAGCTTTCTTT. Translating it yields CASSEYVTEAFF.

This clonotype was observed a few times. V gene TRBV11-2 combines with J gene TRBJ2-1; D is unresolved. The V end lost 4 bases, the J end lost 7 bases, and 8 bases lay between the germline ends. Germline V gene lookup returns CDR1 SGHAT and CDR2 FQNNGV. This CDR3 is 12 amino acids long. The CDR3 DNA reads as TGTGCCAGCAGCTCGCTGAGGAATGAGCAGTTCTTC. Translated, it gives CASSSLRNEQFF.